These 20 T cell receptor beta chains originate from one sample sequenced in a study of technical replicates of blood from a few donors. Profiling relied on immunoSEQ multiplex PCR, and the TCRdb table lists in-frame clones only, not all of them. The data show tens of thousands of clones, with approximately 95% seen just once and roughly 0.34% held by the top ten. What was sequenced was T cells isolated from PBMCs. These receptors originate from a human donor in good health.

The chain carries TRBV6-4 and TRBJ2-1; possibly TRBD2 for D (6 bases). V was cut by 8 bases and J by 0 bases, with 17 bases left in between. Germline V gives CDR1 MRHNA, CDR2 SNTAGT. This CDR3 spans 16 amino acids. The DNA of the CDR3 is TGTGCCAGCTCGAGAGATTACGGGGGCTCCTACAATGAGCAGTTCTTC. Translation: CASSRDYGGSYNEQFF.

CDR3 residues: CASSLTVGTDTQYF. CDR3 DNA sequence: TGTGCCAGCAGTCTTACAGTTGGCACAGATACGCAGTATTTT. This chain uses TRBV7-9 with TRBJ2-3; no reliable D call. The CDR3 covers 14 residues. Germline lookup yields CDR1 SEHNR and CDR2 FQNEAQ (reference sequence). V lost 6 bases and J 1 base, leaving 11 bases between the germline ends. The variable domain in full, with the rest retrieved from reference TRBV7-9 and TRBJ2-3, is DTGVSQNPRHKITKRGQNVTFRCDPISEHNRLYWYRQTLGQGPEFLTYFQNEAQLEKSRLLSDRFSAERPKGSFSTLEIQRTEQGDSAMYLCASSLTVGTDTQYFGPGTRLTVL.

The chain has TRBV5-1 and TRBJ2-1; the match to TRBD2 covers 7 bases. V shed 0 bases and J 3 bases; nucleotides not matched to a gene: 9. Germline values: CDR1 SGHRS, CDR2 YFSETQ. The CDR3 runs 17 residues. For the CDR3, the DNA is TGCGCCAGCAGCTTGGGCCATGGCGGGAGCGTCTACAATGAGCAGTTCTTC. Amino acids: CASSLGHGGSVYNEQFF.

CDR3: CASSLAGVNYNEQFF. The CDR3 bases are TGTGCCAGTAGTCTAGCGGGAGTAAACTACAATGAGCAGTTCTTC. The chain uses TRBV19 and TRBJ2-1; 10 bases agree with TRBD2. This CDR3 has 15 amino acids. Losses at the gene ends were 5 bases for V and 3 bases for J; bases not matched to a gene: 4. Germline CDR1 and CDR2: LNHDA and SQIVND (reference sequence).

V gene TRBV5-6 combines with J gene TRBJ2-3, with D perhaps TRBD2 (5 bases). Germline loops: CDR1 SGHDT, CDR2 YYEEEE. Trimming removed 5 bases at V and 0 bases at J, with 13 bases between. The CDR3 spans 15 residues. CDR3 bases: TGTGCCAGCAGTCGGACTCCTTTTAGCACAGATACGCAGTATTTT. It encodes CASSRTPFSTDTQYF.

The J gene is TRBJ1-1, the V gene TRBV4-1; D gene unclear. Germline V gene data show CDR1 as MGHRA and CDR2 as YSYEKL. This CDR3 is built from 15 residues. The V end was cut by 1 base, the J end by 5 bases, with 14 bases between. CDR3 in amino acids: CASSQAISERTEAFF. The CDR3 DNA sequence: TGCGCCAGCAGCCAAGCTATATCGGAGCGGACTGAAGCTTTCTTT.

The V gene is TRBV18, the J gene TRBJ2-1; TRBD2 aligns across 7 bases. V shed 4 bases, J shed 0 bases, and the junction held 6 bases outside the gene matches. The CDR3 length is 16 residues. The germline V gene has CDR1 KGHSH and CDR2 LQKENI. The CDR3 bases are TGTGCCAGCTCACGGATAGCGGGTAGCTCCTACAATGAGCAGTTCTTC. It encodes CASSRIAGSSYNEQFF.

In its sample, this clone was seen once. This chain joins TRBV6-1 and TRBJ1-4; no firm D call. Germline CDR1 is MNHNS and CDR2 is SASEGT. This CDR3 has 14 amino acids. The V end was cut by 0 bases, the J end by 8 bases, with 10 bases between. The CDR3 DNA reads as TGTGCCAGCAGTGAAGCAGAGACGAGGGAAAAACTGTTTTTT. Translating gives CASSEAETREKLFF.

The CDR3 loop reads CSVEDLLGRAAFF. Written as DNA, the CDR3 is TGCAGCGTTGAAGATCTACTGGGCAGGGCGGCTTTCTTT. V gene TRBV29-1 combines with J gene TRBJ1-1; D perhaps matches TRBD1 (5 bases). Trimming took 0 bases from V and 11 from J, leaving 16 bases between them. The CDR3 has 13 amino acids. The germline gives CDR1 SQVTM, CDR2 ANQGSEA. Supplemented by reference TRBV29-1 and TRBJ1-1, the full variable domain reads SAVISQKPSRDICQRGTSLTIQCQVDSQVTMMFWYRQQPGQSLTLIATANQGSEATYESGFVIDKFPISRPNLTFSTLTVSNMSPEDSSIYLCSVEDLLGRAAFFGQGTRLTVV.

This sequence joins TRBV11-1 and TRBJ2-1, with 7 bases lining up with TRBD2. Germline CDR1 is SGHAT and CDR2 is FQDESV (reference sequence). This CDR3 is 15 amino acids long. The J segment lost 5 bases and the V segment lost 3 bases, leaving 7 bases of the junction unmatched. CDR3 sequence: CASSFWLAENNEQFF. CDR3 in DNA: TGTGCCAGCAGCTTCTGGCTAGCGGAGAACAATGAGCAGTTCTTC. The full variable domain, its missing parts supplied by reference TRBV11-1 and TRBJ2-1, is EAEVAQSPRYKITEKSQAVAFWCDPISGHATLYWYRQILGQGPELLVQFQDESVVDDSQLPKDRFSAERLKGVDSTLKIQPAELGDSAMYLCASSFWLAENNEQFFGPGTRLTVL.

The chain employs TRBV7-9 and TRBJ2-7, with D perhaps TRBD1 (5 bases). Germline CDR1 SEHNR, CDR2 FQNEAQ (reference sequence). This CDR3 has 11 residues. The ends were cut back, 11 bases at V and 5 bases at J, with 13 bases in the middle. This CDR3 reads CAQSQADEQYF. DNA for the CDR3: TGTGCCCAATCACAGGCGGACGAGCAGTACTTC.

The chain is built from TRBV19 and TRBJ2-3, with D tentatively TRBD1 (6 bases). Germline loops: CDR1 LNHDA, CDR2 SQIVND (reference sequence). The CDR3 loop spans 15 amino acids. Trimming took 1 base from V and 4 from J, leaving 12 bases between them. The CDR3 reads CASSIGAGVADTQYF. CDR3 nucleotide sequence: TGTGCCAGTAGTATAGGGGCAGGGGTGGCAGATACGCAGTATTTT.

The chain combines TRBV28 with TRBJ2-7; 8 bases map to TRBD1. The CDR3 loop spans 16 amino acids. Per germline, CDR1 MDHEN and CDR2 SYDVKM. Losses at the gene ends were 5 bases for V and 2 bases for J; bases not matched to a gene: 11. CDR3 amino acids: CASSPYMGQEAYEQYF. CDR3 nucleotide sequence: TGTGCCAGCAGTCCTTATATGGGACAGGAGGCCTACGAGCAGTACTTC.

The rearrangement joins TRBV19 to TRBJ2-5; 9 nucleotides align to TRBD1. With V trimmed by 6 bases and J by 2 bases, 4 bases remained unmatched. Germline V lookup: CDR1 LNHDA, CDR2 SQIVND (reference sequence). CDR3 length: 14 amino acids. CDR3 coding DNA: TGTGCCAGTAGCGGGGGACAGGGTCAAGAGACCCAGTACTTC. This translates into CASSGGQGQETQYF.

The gene calls are TRBV7-6 and TRBJ2-3, with D perhaps matching TRBD2 (5 bases). This CDR3 is built from 14 residues. Germline-derived CDR1 and CDR2 are SGHVS and FNYEAQ. Trimming cost V 1 base and J 2 bases, with 7 bases left between them. CDR3 bases: TGTGCCAGCAGCTTAGGTGACTACACAGATACGCAGTATTTT. This sequence encodes CASSLGDYTDTQYF.

V is TRBV4-1 and J is TRBJ1-3; TRBD1 agrees at 9 bases. J gave up 4 bases and V 5 bases, and 3 bases lay outside the gene matches. The CDR3 totals 14 residues. Germline V lookup: CDR1 MGHRA, CDR2 YSYEKL. This CDR3 is CASSRQGDGNTIYF. The CDR3 DNA reads as TGCGCCAGCAGCAGACAGGGGGACGGAAACACCATATATTTT.

The chain joins TRBV7-6 to TRBJ2-2, with 9 bases matching TRBD1. Germline-derived CDR1 and CDR2 are SGHVS and FNYEAQ. The V segment lost 3 bases and the J segment 7 bases; nucleotides outside the gene matches: 9. The CDR3 consists of 16 residues. The CDR3 DNA is TGTGCCAGCAGCTTTATGTTGGGACAGGGTTACGGGGAGCTGTTTTTT. It is translated as CASSFMLGQGYGELFF.

The gene calls are TRBV4-3 and TRBJ2-1, with 8 bases lining up with TRBD2. Per germline, CDR1 LGHNA and CDR2 YSLEER. This CDR3 spans 15 amino acids. J gave up 3 bases and V 5 bases, and 6 bases lay outside the gene matches. CDR3 sequence (DNA): TGCGCCAGCAGCTCCACTAGCGGCTACTACAATGAGCAGTTCTTC. This codes for CASSSTSGYYNEQFF.

This chain links TRBV6-1 with TRBJ2-3; 12 nucleotides line up with TRBD2. CDR1 is MNHNS and CDR2 is SASEGT in the germline V gene. CDR3 size: 19 residues. Unmatched junction bases numbered 11, after V lost 2 bases and J lost 2 bases. As DNA, the CDR3 is TGTGCCAGCAGTGAAACGCTAGCGGGAGGGCCGGGAGACACAGATACGCAGTATTTT. Protein sequence: CASSETLAGGPGDTDTQYF.

The rearrangement uses TRBV16 and TRBJ2-7; maybe TRBD1 (5 bases). Germline V lookup: CDR1 KGHSY, CDR2 FQNENV. The CDR3 runs 14 residues. Trimming took 0 bases from V and 4 from J, leaving 10 bases between them. CDR3 bases: TGTGCCAGCAGCCAATCACCCAGGGTATACGAGCAGTACTTC. It encodes CASSQSPRVYEQYF.